This TCR beta chain was sequenced during a study of blood T cell repertoires in COVID-19. CDR3 size: 17 residues. Germline V CDR1 and CDR2: MGHRA, YSYEKL. V trimming: 1 base; J trimming: 3 bases; junction bases outside the gene matches: 6. This table comes from immunoSEQ multiplex PCR, and its TCRdb copy is limited to in-frame clones, with some not included. The repertoire holds about 62,000 clones, with 76% as singletons. The chain joins TRBV4-1 to TRBJ1-2; TRBD1 aligns across 12 bases. The sequence was collected from a woman aged 45-65 years with active or convalescent COVID-19. The sequencing sample was made of peripheral blood. CDR3 residues: CASSQGSGTGGHYGYTF. The CDR3 nucleotides are TGCGCCAGCAGCCAAGGTTCCGGGACAGGGGGCCACTATGGCTACACCTTC.